These 16 T cell receptor beta chains were sequenced from one sample in a study of blood T cell repertoires in COVID-19. Generated by immunoSEQ multiplex PCR, the TCRdb table keeps only in-frame clones and is missing some. The sample lists roughly 31,000 clones; around 90% were seen once. Sequencing was performed on peripheral blood. These receptors were obtained from a man in his sixties with active COVID-19.

The chain uses TRBV11-3 and TRBJ1-6, with a possible D match to TRBD1 (5 bases). The CDR3 is 12 amino acids. The V end was cut by 8 bases, the J end by 10 bases, with 12 bases between. The germline gives CDR1 SGHNT, CDR2 YENEEA. The CDR3 coding sequence is TGTGCCAGCTCCGTGGAGGGGTCACCCCTCCACTTT. Translated, it gives CASSVEGSPLHF.

V usage is TRBV29-1 and J usage is TRBJ2-5; 10 bases line up with TRBD1. Germline V gene lookup returns CDR1 SQVTM and CDR2 ANQGSEA. The CDR3 is made up of 13 amino acids. The ends lost 5 bases at V and 5 bases at J; junction bases unmatched: 5. DNA for the CDR3: TGCAGCGTTTTCGGGACAGGGGCCGAGACCCAGTACTTC. Its protein is CSVFGTGAETQYF.

This chain connects TRBV11-2 to TRBJ1-2, with 7 bases lining up with TRBD1. The germline gives CDR1 SGHAT, CDR2 FQNNGV. V lost 5 bases and J lost 3; bases outside the gene matches: 9. This CDR3 comprises 15 residues. CDR3: CASSPTGRGDYGYTF. The CDR3 nucleotides read TGTGCCAGCAGCCCCACGGGCAGGGGGGACTATGGCTACACCTTC.

In this sample, this clone turned up a few times. This chain uses TRBV28 with TRBJ1-2, with D perhaps TRBD1 (5 bases). The germline V and J ends were trimmed by 5 bases and 1 base, with 11 bases remaining between them. Germline assignment: CDR1 MDHEN and CDR2 SYDVKM. The CDR3 has 14 amino acids. CDR3 in DNA: TGTGCCAGCAGTGGCGGGGCGAGTAACTATGGCTACACCTTC. It translates to CASSGGASNYGYTF.

The V and J genes are TRBV19 and TRBJ2-7; the match to TRBD1 covers 7 bases. V lost 6 bases and J lost 2; bases outside the gene matches: 10. There are 15 residues in the CDR3. CDR1 is LNHDA and CDR2 is SQIVND in the germline V gene (reference sequence). Here the CDR3 DNA reads TGTGCCAGTAGCCCCCGGGACAGCCTTCCCTACGAGCAGTACTTC. Translation: CASSPRDSLPYEQYF.

The V gene is TRBV5-1, the J gene TRBJ2-2; 9 bases align to TRBD1. Per germline, CDR1 SGHRS and CDR2 YFSETQ. Trimming removed 4 bases from V and 0 bases from J; junction bases left unmatched: 4. The CDR3 covers 16 residues. Written as DNA, the CDR3 is TGCGCCAGCAGCCCCAGGGACAGGGCGAACACCGGGGAGCTGTTTTTT. Translating gives CASSPRDRANTGELFF.

On this clone itself: Sequence at one end of the junction differs from germline and may be a read error. This chain connects TRBV11-2 to TRBJ1-6, with no clear D. The CDR3 spans 16 residues. The germline V gene has CDR1 SGHAT and CDR2 FQNNGV. This CDR3 reads CASSLPSRKYNSPLHF. CDR3 nucleotide sequence: TGTGCCAGCAGCTTACCCTCGAGGAAGTATAATTCACCCCTCCATTTT.

The chain recombines TRBV6-5 with TRBJ1-5; weak D call: TRBD1 (5 bases). The germline gives CDR1 MNHEY, CDR2 SVGAGI. This CDR3 contains 15 residues. V dropped 2 bases and J dropped 6 bases, with 14 bases sitting between them. CDR3 in DNA: TGTGCCAGCAGTTACGGGTCCCTGGGGGGTCAGCCCCAGCATTTT. Translation: CASSYGSLGGQPQHF.

The chain carries TRBV5-1 and TRBJ2-5, with D maybe TRBD1 (6 bases). Looked up from germline, CDR1 is SGHRS and CDR2 is YFSETQ. V lost 2 bases, J lost 7 bases, and 12 bases lay in between. The CDR3 has 13 amino acids. CDR3 protein: CASSFTGRGTQYF. In DNA, the CDR3 is TGCGCCAGCAGCTTCACAGGGAGAGGGACCCAGTACTTC.

The chain employs TRBV11-3 and TRBJ2-3; TRBD2 agrees at 7 bases. Germline V gene lookup returns CDR1 SGHNT and CDR2 YENEEA. Trimming cost V 1 base and J 1 base; bases outside gene matches: 5. There are 16 residues in the CDR3. For the CDR3, the DNA is TGTGCCAGCAGCTTAGGGTCCAGCGGGGGCACAGATACGCAGTATTTT. Its translation is CASSLGSSGGTDTQYF.

The V call is TRBV7-8, the J call TRBJ1-3; D unclear. V was trimmed by 5 bases and J by 4 bases, leaving 12 bases between them. There are 14 residues in the CDR3. Germline CDR1 SGHVS, CDR2 FQNEAQ. The CDR3 loop is CASSQDWAGNTIYF. As DNA, the CDR3 is TGTGCCAGCAGCCAGGACTGGGCAGGAAACACCATATATTTT.

V usage is TRBV9 and J usage is TRBJ2-7; TRBD1 matches 9 bases. V shed 4 bases and J 6 bases; nucleotides not matched to a gene: 14. The CDR3 consists of 16 residues. Germline assignment: CDR1 SGDLS and CDR2 YYNGEE. The chain's CDR3 is CASSPQGGDRAREQYF. Written as DNA, the CDR3 is TGTGCCAGCAGCCCCCAGGGAGGGGACAGGGCCCGCGAGCAGTACTTC.

As DNA, the CDR3 is TGCGCCAGCAGCGGGGGACAGGGGAACTATGGCTACACCTTC. The encoded protein is CASSGGQGNYGYTF. This chain uses TRBV5-1 with TRBJ1-2; 10 bases match TRBD1. Per the germline V gene, CDR1 is SGHRS and CDR2 is YFSETQ. The CDR3 extends over 14 amino acids. V dropped 4 bases and J dropped 2; count of bases not matched to a gene: 2.

The gene calls are TRBV6-2 or TRBV6-3 and TRBJ2-2, with TRBD2 matching 7 bases. Germline CDR1 reads MNHEY; CDR2 reads SVGEGT. The CDR3 sequence is 14 residues long. V shed 6 bases, J shed 4 bases, and the junction held 5 bases outside the gene matches. CDR3 region: CASSWTSPTGELFF. The CDR3 nucleotides read TGTGCCAGCAGCTGGACTAGTCCCACCGGGGAGCTGTTTTTT.

The chain links TRBV11-3 to TRBJ2-3, with 8 bases lining up with TRBD2. The trim removed 5 bases at V and 2 bases at J, leaving 3 bases unmatched. The V gene's germline CDR1 is SGHNT and CDR2 YENEEA. The CDR3 consists of 14 residues. The CDR3 spells CASSPGLATDTQYF. CDR3 DNA: TGTGCCAGCAGCCCCGGACTAGCCACAGATACGCAGTATTTT.

This sequence joins TRBV4-1 and TRBJ2-6; the D is unclear. Germline V lookup: CDR1 MGHRA, CDR2 YSYEKL. Trimming took 0 bases from V and 0 from J, leaving 12 bases between them. The CDR3 runs 18 residues. In DNA, the CDR3 is TGCGCCAGCAGCCAAGAAACCCGAGAGGTCTCTGGGGCCAACGTCCTGACTTTC. The encoded protein is CASSQETREVSGANVLTF.